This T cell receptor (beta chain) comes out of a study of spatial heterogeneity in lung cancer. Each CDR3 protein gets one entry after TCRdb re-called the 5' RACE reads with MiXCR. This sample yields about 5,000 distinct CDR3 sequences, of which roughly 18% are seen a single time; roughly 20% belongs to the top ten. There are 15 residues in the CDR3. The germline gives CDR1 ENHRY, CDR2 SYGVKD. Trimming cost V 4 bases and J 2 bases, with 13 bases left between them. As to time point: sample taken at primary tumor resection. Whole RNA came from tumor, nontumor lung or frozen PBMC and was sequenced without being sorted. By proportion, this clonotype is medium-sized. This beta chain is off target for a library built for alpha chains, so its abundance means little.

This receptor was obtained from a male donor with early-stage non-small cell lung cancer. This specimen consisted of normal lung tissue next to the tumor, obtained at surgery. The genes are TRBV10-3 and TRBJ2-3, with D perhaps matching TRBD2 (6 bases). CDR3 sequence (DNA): TGTGCCATCAGTGGTCTGGGGGGTCCCACAGATACGCAGTATTTT. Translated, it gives CAISGLGGPTDTQYF.